The 13 T cell receptor beta chains reported below all come from one sample, sequenced in a study of blood T cell repertoires in COVID-19. The table came from immunoSEQ multiplex PCR; TCRdb's copy has only in-frame clones and leaves some out. The sample has fewer than 300,000 clones; less than 90% are singletons. Sequencing was performed on peripheral blood. Receptor source: a woman aged 30 to 39 with COVID-19, enrolled during active disease.

The J gene is TRBJ2-1, the V gene TRBV11-2; 11 bases fit TRBD2. V was clipped by 5 bases and J by 10 bases; unmatched bases: 13. Germline V gene sequence: CDR1 SGHAT, CDR2 FQNNGV. This CDR3 is built from 16 residues. CDR3 DNA: TGTGCCAGCAGCCCCCACCCGCTAGCGGGGGGTCCAGAGCAGTTCTTC. Amino acid sequence: CASSPHPLAGGPEQFF.

This clone was counted a few times. The chain uses TRBV5-1 and TRBJ1-1, with a tentative D call TRBD1 (5 bases). This CDR3 is 20 amino acids long. With 2 bases removed from V and 4 bases from J, the gap between germline ends came to 30 bases. Germline V gene lookup returns CDR1 SGHRS and CDR2 YFSETQ. CDR3 protein: CASSLQSTGRGGTFGTEAFF. In DNA, the CDR3 is TGCGCCAGCAGCTTACAATCTACCGGGAGGGGAGGAACATTCGGCACTGAAGCTTTCTTT.

The gene calls are TRBV5-1 and TRBJ2-5, with 13 bases fitting TRBD2. Per the germline V gene, CDR1 is SGHRS and CDR2 is YFSETQ. The CDR3 consists of 16 residues. V was pared by 0 bases and J by 5 bases, with 4 bases of the junction left unmatched. CDR3 amino acids: CASSLGLAGGRETQYF. Here the CDR3 DNA reads TGCGCCAGCAGCTTGGGACTAGCGGGGGGAAGGGAGACCCAGTACTTC.

CDR3 sequence reads: CASSLARAPGELFF. CDR3 DNA sequence: TGTGCCAGCAGCTTGGCCAGGGCCCCCGGGGAGCTGTTTTTT. The V and J genes are TRBV7-9 and TRBJ2-2; a possible D gene is TRBD1 (5 bases). In germline, CDR1 is SEHNR, CDR2 FQNEAQ (reference sequence). V was shortened by 3 bases and J by 6 bases, with 11 bases between the two germline ends. The CDR3 contains 14 residues.

This sequence joins TRBV9 and TRBJ1-1, with no clear D. V gave up 4 bases and J gave up 2 bases, with 12 bases separating them. Looked up from germline, CDR1 is SGDLS and CDR2 is YYNGEE. The CDR3 is made up of 14 amino acids. CDR3 sequence (DNA): TGTGCCAGCAGCTCACCCCCAGGTAACACTGAAGCTTTCTTT. It encodes CASSSPPGNTEAFF. Looking up the rest from reference TRBV9 and TRBJ1-1 gives the full variable domain: DSGVTQTPKHLITATGQRVTLRCSPRSGDLSVYWYQQSLDQGLQFLIQYYNGEERAKGNILERFSAQQFPDLHSELNLSSLELGDSALYFCASSSPPGNTEAFFGQGTRLTVV.

This chain links TRBV7-9 with TRBJ2-1, with a tentative D call TRBD2 (6 bases). The CDR3 totals 13 residues. Germline V gene sequence: CDR1 SEHNR, CDR2 FQNEAQ (reference sequence). V was shortened by 4 bases and J by 5 bases, with 9 bases between the two germline ends. For the CDR3, the DNA is TGTGCCAGCAGCTGGGACTTACACAATGAGCAGTTCTTC. Encoded protein: CASSWDLHNEQFF.

V gene TRBV6-2 or TRBV6-3 combines with J gene TRBJ1-2, with TRBD1 identical over 9 bases. From germline, CDR1 is MNHEY and CDR2 SVGEGT. The CDR3 length is 17 residues. V lost 2 bases and J lost 0; bases outside the gene matches: 7. Written as DNA, the CDR3 is TGTGCCAGCAGTTACCGGACAGGGGAGGCAGCTAACTATGGCTACACCTTC. This gives the protein CASSYRTGEAANYGYTF.

This chain joins TRBV27 and TRBJ2-1; TRBD2 might be the D (7 bases). V shed 6 bases and J shed 4 bases, with 13 bases lying between them. This CDR3 has 14 amino acids. In germline, CDR1 is MNHEY, CDR2 SMNVEV (reference sequence). The DNA of the CDR3 is TGTGCCAGCAGATGGGGGGGCGGGTACAATGAGCAGTTCTTC. This encodes CASRWGGGYNEQFF.

This chain joins TRBV5-5 and TRBJ2-7; the match to TRBD2 covers 7 bases. V was clipped by 4 bases and J by 0 bases; unmatched bases: 4. The CDR3 is 14 amino acids. The germline gives CDR1 SGHKS, CDR2 YYEKEE (reference sequence). CDR3 sequence (DNA): TGTGCCAGCAGCCCCAGCGGGGCCTCCTACGAGCAGTACTTC. As protein: CASSPSGASYEQYF.

The CDR3 DNA is TGTGCCAGCGGAGGGACTAGCGGGGCGATTTACGAGCAGTACTTC. Its protein product is CASGGTSGAIYEQYF. The V and J genes are TRBV6-5 and TRBJ2-7; TRBD2 agrees at 13 bases. CDR1 and CDR2 (germline): MNHEY, SVGAGI. The junction had 8 bases not matched to a gene; V was cut back by 8 bases and J by 4 bases. This CDR3 comprises 15 residues.

The gene calls are TRBV11-2 and TRBJ1-5, with D perhaps TRBD1 (5 bases). The V gene's germline CDR1 is SGHAT and CDR2 FQNNGV. V lost 1 base, J lost 9 bases, and 10 bases lay in between. The CDR3 length is 13 residues. CDR3 DNA: TGTGCCAGCAGCTTAGGACGGGACTTGCCCCAGCATTTT. Its translation is CASSLGRDLPQHF.

The J gene is TRBJ2-3, the V gene TRBV21-1; the table assigns TRBD2, which was not confirmed against the DNA. TRBV21-1 is deemed a pseudogene. The CDR3 sequence is 15 residues long. Here the CDR3 reads CASSTRRRGNDTQYF. The CDR3 DNA sequence: TGTGCCAGCAGCACCCGGCGGCGGGGGAACGATACGCAGTATTTT.

The gene calls are TRBV7-2 and TRBJ1-4; 7 bases fit TRBD1. Per germline, CDR1 SGHTA and CDR2 FQGNSA. There are 14 residues in the CDR3. Trimming cost V 5 bases and J 4 bases; bases outside gene matches: 4. CDR3 region: CASSPRGVNEKLFF. In DNA, the CDR3 is TGTGCCAGCAGCCCCAGGGGGGTTAATGAAAAACTGTTTTTT.